This T cell receptor (beta chain) originates from a study of cytomegalovirus exposure and HLA in healthy donors. About the research overall: Caucasian-associated ancestry cluster membership applied to around 80% of a few hundred genotyped donors. Findings and caveats of the study: Fewer N-insertions than the roughly 670-donor mean were reportedly shown by an Asian-associated ancestry cluster in a later analysis. The study carried out a later analysis of TCR beta sequences. It associated under 20,000 of them with specific HLA alleles at a false discovery rate of 0.05.

As concerns this clone: No antigen is known for it.

13 Jbeta primers and 60 Vbeta primers were used for the PCR. Authors' processing steps: Approximately 11 million shared chains were among around 80 million unique TCR beta chains counted in a later analysis. The repertoire was sequenced with immunoSEQ multiplex PCR; TCRdb's copy has only in-frame clones and lacks some. The D gene and trimming were derived from the DNA, and the V and J assignments and clone size from that table. The repertoire holds 100,000 to 120,000 clones, with roughly four fifths as singletons. This sequence originates from a young woman in good health and CMV-seronegative. The material sequenced was PBMCs.

The chain's CDR3 is CASSFRTSGRGSGELFF. CDR3 bases: TGTGCCAGCAGCTTTCGGACTAGCGGGAGGGGAAGCGGGGAGCTGTTTTTT. The gene calls are TRBV7-2 and TRBJ2-2; 15 bases agree with TRBD2. This CDR3 contains 17 residues. CDR1 and CDR2 (germline): SGHTA, FQGNSA. V trimming: 3 bases; J trimming: 7 bases; junction bases outside the gene matches: 6.